A selection of T cell receptor beta chains follows, all from one sample in a study of blood T cells in healthy people across ages. TCRdb analysed the 5' RACE reads with MiXCR anew, one entry per CDR3 protein. The table has some 1.5 million distinct CDR3 sequences, 28% seen once. The sequenced material came from blood. These receptors were taken from a woman aged 25-40 years in good health. Both conserved end residues are part of each CDR3. The order of the fields is J gene, V gene, clone size, D gene, CDR3 DNA, CDR3 protein. D genes are given only for firm matches. Clone size is given for some rows only: seen once, a few or many times, or a class if the clone is expanded.

j_call: TRBJ2-2; v_call: TRBV9; clone_size: few; d_call: NA; cdr3_nt: TGTGCCAGCAGCGTTGCAATCGCGGGCGGGGAGCTGTTTTTT; cdr3_aa: CASSVAIAGGELFF
j_call: TRBJ2-1; v_call: TRBV10-2; clone_size: NA; d_call: NA; cdr3_nt: TGCGCCAGCACCACCCCGGGGGAATCCTCCTACAATGGGCAGTTCTTC; cdr3_aa: CASTTPGESSYNGQFF
j_call: TRBJ2-6; v_call: TRBV29-1; clone_size: few; d_call: TRBD1; cdr3_nt: TGCAGCGTTGGGCAGGGGGCAAGCTCTGGGGCCAACGTCCTGACTTTC; cdr3_aa: CSVGQGASSGANVLTF
j_call: TRBJ1-2; v_call: TRBV27; clone_size: NA; d_call: NA; cdr3_nt: TGTGCCAGCAGTTTCGGTCAGGGACCATTTGATGGCTACACCTTC; cdr3_aa: CASSFGQGPFDGYTF
j_call: TRBJ2-1; v_call: TRBV7-9; clone_size: few; d_call: TRBD1; cdr3_nt: TGTGCCAGCAGTTCGCGCGGACAGGTTACGAATGAGCAGTTCTTC; cdr3_aa: CASSSRGQVTNEQFF
j_call: TRBJ2-1; v_call: TRBV5-5; clone_size: many; d_call: TRBD1; cdr3_nt: TGTGCCAGCAGCTTTAGTGGGACAGGGAACTACAATGAGCAGTTCTTC; cdr3_aa: CASSFSGTGNYNEQFF
j_call: TRBJ1-1; v_call: TRBV5-5; clone_size: NA; d_call: NA; cdr3_nt: TGTGCCAGCAGCTGGGGGGTAGACACTGAAGCTTTCTTT; cdr3_aa: CASSWGVDTEAFF
j_call: TRBJ2-3; v_call: TRBV20-1; clone_size: NA; d_call: NA; cdr3_nt: TGCAGTGCTAGAGATTCACGGGAGAGCACAGATACGCAGTATTTT; cdr3_aa: CSARDSRESTDTQYF
j_call: TRBJ2-1; v_call: TRBV10-2; clone_size: many; d_call: TRBD2; cdr3_nt: TGCGCCAGCGGCGGTCGACTAGCGGGCTCCTACAATGAGCAGTTCTTC; cdr3_aa: CASGGRLAGSYNEQFF
j_call: TRBJ2-1; v_call: TRBV7-3; clone_size: few; d_call: TRBD2; cdr3_nt: TGTGCCAGCAGCCCCAGGCGGGGGGGCCTCAACAATGAGCAGTTCTTC; cdr3_aa: CASSPRRGGLNNEQFF
j_call: TRBJ2-2; v_call: TRBV29-1; clone_size: NA; d_call: NA; cdr3_nt: TGCAGCGTTGTTTTAGTGGCAGGCCAGCGGAACACCGGGGAGCTGTTTTTT; cdr3_aa: CSVVLVAGQRNTGELFF
j_call: TRBJ2-3; v_call: TRBV14; clone_size: NA; d_call: TRBD2; cdr3_nt: TGTGCCAGCAGCTATGTAGCGGGAGTGATGGCAGATACGCAGTATTTT; cdr3_aa: CASSYVAGVMADTQYF
j_call: TRBJ1-1; v_call: TRBV12-3/TRBV12-4; clone_size: NA; d_call: NA; cdr3_nt: TGTGCCAGCAGTTTTTTTAGGGGAAGCCTAATGAACACTGAAGCTTTCTTT; cdr3_aa: CASSFFRGSLMNTEAFF
j_call: TRBJ2-1; v_call: TRBV20-1; clone_size: NA; d_call: NA; cdr3_nt: TGCAGTGCTAGAGTTCCCCCCCTCGGGGCGCGGTTCTTC; cdr3_aa: CSARVPPLGARFF
j_call: TRBJ1-3; v_call: TRBV5-1; clone_size: few; d_call: TRBD1; cdr3_nt: TGCGCCAGCAGCGACGCAACAGGGGGTGGAAACACCATATATTTT; cdr3_aa: CASSDATGGGNTIYF
j_call: TRBJ2-7; v_call: TRBV12-3/TRBV12-4; clone_size: NA; d_call: TRBD2; cdr3_nt: TGTGCCAGCAGTTTGAGGCTAGCGGTGCGAAGCTCCTACGAGCAGTACTTC; cdr3_aa: CASSLRLAVRSSYEQYF
j_call: TRBJ2-7; v_call: TRBV14; clone_size: many; d_call: TRBD2; cdr3_nt: TGTGCCAGCAGCCGAACTAGCGGGAGCTTTCTATTCGAGCAGTACTTC; cdr3_aa: CASSRTSGSFLFEQYF
j_call: TRBJ2-3; v_call: TRBV7-6; clone_size: few; d_call: NA; cdr3_nt: TGTGCCAGCAGCGGCCGAAGAGGTATCGGGGGTCGAACAGATACGCAGTATTTT; cdr3_aa: CASSGRRGIGGRTDTQYF
j_call: TRBJ2-5; v_call: TRBV27; clone_size: few; d_call: NA; cdr3_nt: TGTGCCAGCTCTCTGGTCGGGGGGCAAGAGACCCGGTACTTC; cdr3_aa: CASSLVGGQETRYF
j_call: TRBJ1-1; v_call: TRBV5-1; clone_size: NA; d_call: TRBD1; cdr3_nt: TGCGCCAGCAGCACCAGTCCGGACAGGGACGCCGAAGCTTTCTTT; cdr3_aa: CASSTSPDRDAEAFF
j_call: TRBJ2-3; v_call: TRBV4-2; clone_size: NA; d_call: TRBD2; cdr3_nt: TGTACCAGCAGCCAAACCTCGACTAGCGGGAGTACAGATACGCAGTATTTT; cdr3_aa: CTSSQTSTSGSTDTQYF
j_call: TRBJ2-1; v_call: TRBV20-1; clone_size: many; d_call: NA; cdr3_nt: TGCAGTGCTAGAGATGAGGCTAGTCGTGGTCAGTTCTTC; cdr3_aa: CSARDEASRGQFF
j_call: TRBJ1-6; v_call: TRBV28; clone_size: NA; d_call: NA; cdr3_nt: TGTGCCAGCCCCGCCGGGCCCATCGGTAATTCACCCCTCCACTTT; cdr3_aa: CASPAGPIGNSPLHF
j_call: TRBJ1-4; v_call: TRBV18; clone_size: few; d_call: NA; cdr3_nt: TGTGCCAGCTCACCAAAAGGGGAAAGGGATGAAAAACTGTTTTTT; cdr3_aa: CASSPKGERDEKLFF
j_call: TRBJ1-2; v_call: TRBV20-1; clone_size: few; d_call: TRBD1; cdr3_nt: TGCAGTGCGACCAGCCCAAGGGGGGACAGCGGCGTTTCTGGCTACACCTTC; cdr3_aa: CSATSPRGDSGVSGYTF
j_call: TRBJ2-7; v_call: TRBV7-2; clone_size: NA; d_call: NA; cdr3_nt: TGTGCCAACAGCTTAGAAGTTCGCCCAAGAGGCGAGCAGTACTTC; cdr3_aa: CANSLEVRPRGEQYF
j_call: TRBJ2-5; v_call: TRBV7-3; clone_size: few; d_call: TRBD2; cdr3_nt: TGTGCCAGCAGCTTTGGTGCGGGGGGGCCAGAGACCCAGTACTTC; cdr3_aa: CASSFGAGGPETQYF
j_call: TRBJ2-4; v_call: TRBV20-1; clone_size: NA; d_call: NA; cdr3_nt: TGCAGTGCTCTCTCCACTGGCGCGGAGGGCCATGAGCAGTACTTC; cdr3_aa: CSALSTGAEGHEQYF
j_call: TRBJ1-5; v_call: TRBV6-1; clone_size: NA; d_call: NA; cdr3_nt: TGTGCCAGCAGTCTTTTCGATACGGTCCGCCAGCATTTT; cdr3_aa: CASSLFDTVRQHF
j_call: TRBJ1-2; v_call: TRBV15; clone_size: many; d_call: NA; cdr3_nt: TGTGCCACCACCACCGACGCGGCCTACTATGGCTACACCTTC; cdr3_aa: CATTTDAAYYGYTF
j_call: TRBJ2-5; v_call: TRBV12-3/TRBV12-4; clone_size: NA; d_call: TRBD1; cdr3_nt: TGTGCCAGCAGTTTACGGACAGGGGGCGGGCAAGAGACCCAGTACTTC; cdr3_aa: CASSLRTGGGQETQYF
j_call: TRBJ2-3; v_call: TRBV7-2; clone_size: NA; d_call: TRBD2; cdr3_nt: TGTGCCAGCAACTTCACCGGGAGGCGAGATACGCAGTATTTT; cdr3_aa: CASNFTGRRDTQYF
j_call: TRBJ2-7; v_call: TRBV20-1; clone_size: NA; d_call: TRBD2; cdr3_nt: TGCAGTGCTAGCCTCCCAGGACTAGCGGGAACCTACGAGCAGTACTTC; cdr3_aa: CSASLPGLAGTYEQYF
j_call: TRBJ2-7; v_call: TRBV25-1; clone_size: few; d_call: TRBD2; cdr3_nt: TGTGCCAGCAAGCCGGGACTAGCGGGATACGAGCAGTACTTC; cdr3_aa: CASKPGLAGYEQYF
j_call: TRBJ2-7; v_call: TRBV15; clone_size: NA; d_call: NA; cdr3_nt: TGTGCCACCAGCTCGACAGGTTTCGAGCAGTACTTC; cdr3_aa: CATSSTGFEQYF
j_call: TRBJ2-7; v_call: TRBV21-1; clone_size: NA; d_call: NA; cdr3_nt: TGTGCCAGCAGCAAAATCCCGAGGGGGGGGCTCACCTACGAGCAGTACTTC; cdr3_aa: CASSKIPRGGLTYEQYF
j_call: TRBJ2-1; v_call: TRBV29-1; clone_size: few; d_call: NA; cdr3_nt: TGCAGCGTTAGAGGACAGGGAGCGGGGGTCTCCTACAATGAGCAGTTCTTC; cdr3_aa: CSVRGQGAGVSYNEQFF
j_call: TRBJ2-4; v_call: TRBV20-1; clone_size: NA; d_call: NA; cdr3_nt: TGCAGTGCTAGAGTCCCTGGGGCCAAAAACATTCAGTACTTC; cdr3_aa: CSARVPGAKNIQYF
j_call: TRBJ2-3; v_call: TRBV28; clone_size: many; d_call: NA; cdr3_nt: TGTGCCAGCAGTCCACACAAAACAGATACGCAGTATTTT; cdr3_aa: CASSPHKTDTQYF
j_call: TRBJ2-7; v_call: TRBV18; clone_size: NA; d_call: TRBD1; cdr3_nt: TGTGCCAGCTCACCGGGACAGAAGGACGAGCAGTACTTC; cdr3_aa: CASSPGQKDEQYF
j_call: TRBJ1-5; v_call: TRBV20-1; clone_size: NA; d_call: NA; cdr3_nt: TGCAGTGCTAGAGAGGGTGGCGACAATCAGCCCCAGCATTTT; cdr3_aa: CSAREGGDNQPQHF
j_call: TRBJ2-7; v_call: TRBV7-8; clone_size: few; d_call: NA; cdr3_nt: TGTGCCAGCAGCTTTCAAGGTCCCAGGGCCCAGTACTTC; cdr3_aa: CASSFQGPRAQYF
j_call: TRBJ2-1; v_call: TRBV2; clone_size: few; d_call: TRBD2; cdr3_nt: TGTGCCAGCAGTGTCTACCGGGGGGGGTACAATGAGCAGTTCTTC; cdr3_aa: CASSVYRGGYNEQFF
j_call: TRBJ2-5; v_call: TRBV20-1; clone_size: many; d_call: NA; cdr3_nt: TGCAGTGCTAGAACCCCTTCGCGAGGGACGGAGACCCAGTACTTC; cdr3_aa: CSARTPSRGTETQYF
j_call: TRBJ1-4; v_call: TRBV25-1; clone_size: few; d_call: NA; cdr3_nt: TGTGCCAGCAGTGAATCCGGGGCCGGTTCTGAAAAACTGTTTTTT; cdr3_aa: CASSESGAGSEKLFF
j_call: TRBJ2-1; v_call: TRBV7-3; clone_size: many; d_call: NA; cdr3_nt: TGTGCCAGCAGCTCTCACGCGGGGAAGAGCTCCTACAATGAGCAGTTCTTC; cdr3_aa: CASSSHAGKSSYNEQFF
j_call: TRBJ1-2; v_call: TRBV6-5; clone_size: NA; d_call: TRBD1; cdr3_nt: TGTGCCAGCAGCACCGACAGGGGGTCTAACTATGGCTACACCTTC; cdr3_aa: CASSTDRGSNYGYTF
j_call: TRBJ2-2; v_call: TRBV20-1; clone_size: NA; d_call: TRBD2; cdr3_nt: TGCAGTGCCAAAGCGGGAGGAAACACCGGGGAGCTGTTTTTT; cdr3_aa: CSAKAGGNTGELFF
j_call: TRBJ2-3; v_call: TRBV7-9; clone_size: NA; d_call: TRBD2; cdr3_nt: TGTGCCAGCAGCTCTAGCGGGGGGAGCCATACGCAGTATTTT; cdr3_aa: CASSSSGGSHTQYF
j_call: TRBJ2-7; v_call: TRBV3-1; clone_size: NA; d_call: TRBD2; cdr3_nt: TGTGCCAGCAGTTTCCAAACTAGCGGGGCATTTAACGAGCAGTACTTC; cdr3_aa: CASSFQTSGAFNEQYF
j_call: TRBJ1-1; v_call: TRBV5-1; clone_size: NA; d_call: NA; cdr3_nt: TGCGCCAGCAGCTGGGGGACACGGAACACTGAAGCTTTCTTT; cdr3_aa: CASSWGTRNTEAFF